The sequence of this TCR beta chain was determined in a study of T cells in Graves' hyperthyroidism and ophthalmopathy. Study findings and constraints: Patients with ophthalmopathy were separated from those with stable hyperthyroidism by a 13 V-J model.

Amplification yielded TCR beta CDR3 regions, with RNA transcripts as the source. HTBI primers were employed in a first-round RT-PCR of the TCR CDR3. MiXCR, applied by TCRdb to the multiplex PCR reads, yields one record per CDR3 protein. The sample has roughly 380,000 distinct CDR3 sequences, approximately 19% seen once; the top ten hold roughly 3.5%. Deletions cut 5 bases from V and 9 bases from J, with 11 bases between. CDR1 and CDR2 from the germline V gene are DFQATT and SNEGSKA (reference sequence). This CDR3 contains 10 residues. This sample holds PBMCs from 10 ml fresh peripheral blood. This clonotype was seen at least ten times. As yet, its antigen is unknown.

The rearrangement uses TRBV20-1 and TRBJ2-7, with a weak D call TRBD1 (5 bases). The sample comprised blood. The source is a woman between 18 and 30 years old with Graves' hyperthyroidism. In nucleotides, the CDR3 is TGCAGTGCTTCACGCAGGGCGCAGTACTTC. Translating gives CSASRRAQYF.